These T cell receptor beta chains were read from a single sample in a study of Ad26.COV2.S vaccination and SARS-CoV-2 variants. The repertoire was sequenced with immunoSEQ multiplex PCR; TCRdb's copy has only in-frame clones and lacks some. The sample has some 300,000 clones, around 85% seen once. This specimen was peripheral blood, taken in a trial of Ad26.COV2.S vaccine versus placebo. The receptors were sampled from a person aged 18-65 years who received the Ad26.COV2.S COVID-19 vaccine or a placebo. The conserved cysteine and the conserved F or W are not part of the CDR3 here.

j_call: TRBJ2-7
v_call: TRBV28
cdr3_aa: ASIPGGVSYEQY

j_call: TRBJ1-6
v_call: TRBV7-8
cdr3_aa: ASSLEGRDSPLH

j_call: TRBJ2-3
v_call: TRBV15
cdr3_aa: ATRPTGSGGATDTQY

j_call: TRBJ1-5
v_call: TRBV12-3/TRBV12-4
cdr3_aa: ASLVGFNQPQH

j_call: TRBJ2-3
v_call: TRBV19
cdr3_aa: ASSHSGGRVTDTQY

j_call: TRBJ2-3
v_call: TRBV7-9
cdr3_aa: ASSDSTSGGLSPANTQY

j_call: TRBJ2-1
v_call: TRBV3-1/TRBV3-2
cdr3_aa: ASTTSGGGNEQF

j_call: TRBJ1-2
v_call: TRBV23-1
cdr3_aa: ASSWCPLQDNYGYT

j_call: TRBJ2-3
v_call: TRBV5-4
cdr3_aa: ASRERTSTDTQY

j_call: TRBJ2-2
v_call: TRBV5-1
cdr3_aa: ASTGGRSGSGELF

j_call: TRBJ1-4
v_call: TRBV28
cdr3_aa: ASSPGGQGIWGEKLF

j_call: TRBJ1-2
v_call: TRBV20-1
cdr3_aa: SASSPRNYGYT

j_call: TRBJ1-5
v_call: TRBV27
cdr3_aa: ASSLTGTGNQPQH

j_call: TRBJ2-7
v_call: TRBV11-1
cdr3_aa: ASSLGQGSHEQY

j_call: TRBJ1-4
v_call: TRBV6-5
cdr3_aa: ASSIQGTNEKLF

j_call: TRBJ2-2
v_call: TRBV27
cdr3_aa: ASSFRGSGELF

j_call: TRBJ1-1
v_call: TRBV24-1
cdr3_aa: ATSDGVNTEAF

j_call: TRBJ2-7
v_call: TRBV12-3/TRBV12-4
cdr3_aa: ASSLTSYEQY

j_call: TRBJ2-2
v_call: TRBV4-1
cdr3_aa: ASMQLGLATGELF

j_call: TRBJ2-7
v_call: TRBV3-1/TRBV3-2
cdr3_aa: ASRVGGKYEQY

j_call: TRBJ1-4
v_call: TRBV3-1/TRBV3-2
cdr3_aa: ASSPPTGNEKLF

j_call: TRBJ2-5
v_call: TRBV7-2
cdr3_aa: ASSLTTRVETQY

j_call: TRBJ1-1
v_call: TRBV27
cdr3_aa: ASTKTGLANTEAF

j_call: TRBJ1-3
v_call: TRBV5-1
cdr3_aa: ASSLGASGNTIY

j_call: TRBJ2-4
v_call: TRBV2
cdr3_aa: ASSTEGAALRY

j_call: TRBJ1-6
v_call: TRBV11-2
cdr3_aa: ASSHITGRTGDSPLH

j_call: TRBJ2-3
v_call: TRBV7-6
cdr3_aa: ASSPRSGGARGLTDTQY

j_call: TRBJ2-7
v_call: TRBV4-2
cdr3_aa: ASSQDLPGTGATYEQY

j_call: TRBJ2-1
v_call: TRBV19
cdr3_aa: ASRMRDRYNEQF

j_call: TRBJ2-5
v_call: TRBV5-1
cdr3_aa: ASSLDAPGQLQETQY

j_call: TRBJ2-1
v_call: TRBV2
cdr3_aa: ASSEVAQGEQF

j_call: TRBJ2-2
v_call: TRBV6-5
cdr3_aa: ASSYGANTGELF

j_call: TRBJ2-7
v_call: TRBV2
cdr3_aa: ASSVGLAGGSYEQY

j_call: TRBJ2-2
v_call: TRBV5-4
cdr3_aa: ASSLDTGELF

j_call: TRBJ2-3
v_call: TRBV7-9
cdr3_aa: ASSVLAGADTQY

j_call: TRBJ1-2
v_call: TRBV28
cdr3_aa: ASSGDREMHGYT